This TCR beta chain was sequenced in a study of cytotoxic CD8 clonotypes in ibrutinib-treated CLL. The wider study: The group held 11 relapsed/refractory and under 16 treatment-naive patients, with roughly 17 IGHV unmutated. Study results and limitations: The public clonotypes identified were infrequent and showed contraction or stability on treatment. Higher clonality was seen at ibrutinib response and a return toward baseline at progression. Measured clonality at baseline was greater than in age-matched healthy donors and tracked with circulating CD8+ T-cell counts.

With respect to this clone: What it binds is unknown.

Trimming cost V 1 base and J 2 bases, with 10 bases left between them. The CDR3 sequence is 14 residues long. CDR1 is SGHRS and CDR2 is YFSETQ in the germline V gene. Produced via immunoSEQ multiplex PCR; TCRdb's table is partial and in-frame only. The sample holds about 29,000 clones; about 80% are singletons and the top ten take 51%. The clonotype comes from a human donor with chronic lymphocytic leukemia. Material: PBMCs, obtained after 36 months of ibrutinib treatment. The V call is TRBV5-1, the J call TRBJ2-7, with D unclear. The CDR3 DNA follows: TGCGCCAGCAGCTTGAATCTGGGTCCCTACGAGCAGTACTTC. Amino acid sequence: CASSLNLGPYEQYF.